The present entry profiles one TCR beta chain with its context. The sample comes from a study of monozygotic twins with inflammatory bowel disease. Looked up from germline, CDR1 is LGHNT and CDR2 is FRNRAP. The CDR3 length is 18 residues. Reprocessing the 5' RACE reads, TCRdb reports a single entry for every CDR3 protein and omits DNA. Its listing shows approximately 390,000 distinct CDR3 sequences. The rearrangement uses TRBV12-5 and TRBJ2-2; the D call from TCRdb, TRBD1, cannot be confirmed without DNA. Source material: blood. The clonotype comes from a human donor with ulcerative colitis or Crohn's disease, or a healthy co-twin of an affected twin (not recorded which). CDR3 residues: CASGLVLTAAGDTGELFF.